The 15 T cell receptor beta chains below were found in one sample sequenced in a study of low-dose radiotherapy and immunotherapy resistance in tumors. cDNA synthesis used a TRAV/TRBV-specific primer set for both chains. With a constant-region primer and a V-primer adapter, TCRs were subjected to 20 to 25 PCR cycles of amplification. From the reads, TCRdb called clonotypes with MiXCR, one entry per CDR3 protein. Here the sample spans under 20,000 distinct CDR3 sequences, 74% being singletons. Every receptor here comes from a human donor with advanced metastatic prostate, ovarian, gallbladder or colorectal cancer (not recorded which). This table probably holds off-target reads from a library built for another chain.

This sequence joins TRBV6-2 or TRBV6-3 and TRBJ1-5, with 8 nucleotides matching TRBD1. Germline CDR1 is MNHEY and CDR2 is SVGEGT. Losses at the gene ends were 6 bases for V and 8 bases for J; bases not matched to a gene: 9. This CDR3 is built from 14 residues. CDR3 DNA sequence: TGTGCCAGCAGGAAGGGACAGGCAGCAGAGCCCCAGCATTTT. It translates to CASRKGQAAEPQHF.

The chain has TRBV29-1 and TRBJ1-2, with unresolved D. Germline values: CDR1 SQVTM, CDR2 ANQGSEA. CDR3 length: 15 amino acids. V was pared by 0 bases and J by 2 bases, with 13 bases between. The DNA of the CDR3 is TGCAGCGTTGAAGAGCAGGTGGTAGCCAACTATGGCTACACCTTC. The encoded protein is CSVEEQVVANYGYTF.

The chain is built from TRBV7-2 and TRBJ2-7; 12 nucleotides align to TRBD2. V lost 5 bases, J lost 6 bases, and 5 bases stayed unmatched. This CDR3 comprises 14 residues. The germline CDR1 and CDR2 sequences are SGHTA and FQGNSA. In DNA, the CDR3 is TGTGCCAGCAGCGCACTAGCGGGAGGACTCGAGCAGTACTTC. Translation: CASSALAGGLEQYF.

This rearrangement joins TRBV28 to TRBJ2-7; 9 bases map to TRBD1. The CDR3 extends over 15 amino acids. Losses at the gene ends were 7 bases for V and 4 bases for J; bases not matched to a gene: 11. The germline V gene encodes CDR1 MDHEN and CDR2 SYDVKM. The CDR3 protein is CASISSGQGGYEQYF. In DNA form, the CDR3 reads TGTGCCAGCATTTCCTCGGGACAGGGAGGGTACGAGCAGTACTTC.

The V and J genes are TRBV5-1 and TRBJ1-4; 9 bases are a match to TRBD1. The germline V gene encodes CDR1 SGHRS and CDR2 YFSETQ. The CDR3 totals 15 residues. V shed 4 bases, J shed 8 bases, and the junction held 9 bases outside the gene matches. The chain's CDR3 is CASSLSGQGAEKLFF. Here the CDR3 DNA reads TGCGCCAGCAGCCTATCGGGACAGGGAGCCGAAAAACTGTTTTTT.

This rearrangement joins TRBV4-1 to TRBJ2-1, with 13 positions matching TRBD2. This CDR3 has 17 amino acids. After removal of 4 bases from V and 9 bases from J, the junction contained 12 bases not matched to a gene. CDR1 MGHRA and CDR2 YSYEKL come from the germline V gene. In DNA form, the CDR3 reads TGCGCCAGCAGCCCCTTCGGACTAGCGGGGGCGGGGGGTGAGCAGTTCTTC. It codes for CASSPFGLAGAGGEQFF.

This clonotype came up once. V is TRBV6-1 and J is TRBJ2-1; 8 nucleotides align to TRBD2. CDR1 and CDR2 (germline): MNHNS, SASEGT. J gave up 5 bases and V 6 bases, and 9 bases lay outside the gene matches. The CDR3 has 15 amino acids. CDR3 nucleotides: TGTGCCAGCAGAACCCCAACGGGGGGGCACAATGAGCAGTTCTTC. Residues: CASRTPTGGHNEQFF.

This chain joins TRBV2 and TRBJ2-7; 9 bases fit TRBD1. The CDR3 totals 14 residues. CDR1 is SNHLY, CDR2 FYNNEI, per germline. V lost 6 bases, J lost 6 bases, and 9 bases stayed unmatched. The CDR3 loop reads CASRPTGGFGEQYF. CDR3 sequence (DNA): TGTGCCAGCAGACCAACAGGGGGCTTTGGCGAGCAGTACTTC.

V and J are TRBV6-6 and TRBJ2-1, with TRBD2 matching over 11 bases. V was clipped by 5 bases and J by 3 bases; unmatched bases: 3. This CDR3 has 15 residues. Germline assignment: CDR1 MNHNY and CDR2 SVGAGI (reference sequence). CDR3 bases: TGTGCCAGCAGTGCGGGACTAGCGGTCTACAATGAGCAGTTCTTC. The encoded protein is CASSAGLAVYNEQFF.

This chain connects TRBV19 to TRBJ1-5; perhaps TRBD1 as D (5 bases). CDR1 is LNHDA and CDR2 is SQIVND in the germline V gene (reference sequence). V dropped 3 bases and J dropped 2 bases, with 17 bases sitting between them. The CDR3 covers 17 residues. The CDR3 DNA sequence: TGTGCCAGTAGTATTTACGTACAGGAGACGGGCAATCAGCCCCAGCATTTT. As protein: CASSIYVQETGNQPQHF.

The gene calls are TRBV5-6 and TRBJ2-7; D is unclear. This CDR3 has 15 amino acids. The V and J ends lost 3 bases and 7 bases respectively, with 20 bases between them. Looked up from germline, CDR1 is SGHDT and CDR2 is YYEEEE. Here the CDR3 reads CASSSIFRGIREQYF. Here the CDR3 DNA reads TGTGCCAGCAGCTCGATCTTTCGCGGAATTAGGGAGCAGTACTTC.

Only a few counts were recorded for this clonotype. This chain uses TRBV6-8 with TRBJ1-3; D unclear. CDR3 length: 16 amino acids. The germline V gene has CDR1 MNHGY and CDR2 SAAAGT. Trimming shortened V by 2 bases and J by 2 bases, and 13 bases separated the two germline ends. Here the CDR3 reads CASSYRTPAAGNTIYF. The CDR3 DNA reads TGTGCCAGCAGTTACCGGACGCCTGCTGCTGGAAACACCATATATTTT.

The CDR3 DNA follows: TGTGCCAGCAGTTTACTTTTCGGGACAGGGATGAACACTGAAGCTTTCTTT. It encodes CASSLLFGTGMNTEAFF. This chain links TRBV28 with TRBJ1-1; 9 bases fit TRBD1. V was clipped by 2 bases and J by 0 bases; unmatched bases: 7. This CDR3 spans 17 amino acids. CDR1 is MDHEN, CDR2 SYDVKM, per germline.

This clonotype was seen only a few times. This chain joins TRBV9 and TRBJ1-1; TRBD1 might be the D (6 bases). The CDR3 is made up of 15 amino acids. Germline CDR1 is SGDLS and CDR2 is YYNGEE. Trimming cost V 0 bases and J 0 bases, with 9 bases left between them. For the CDR3, the DNA is TGTGCCAGCAGCGTAGCTGGGGGGCTGAACACTGAAGCTTTCTTT. This encodes CASSVAGGLNTEAFF.

This clonotype was observed once. J is TRBJ2-2 and V is TRBV2, with 10 bases identical to TRBD1. There are 14 residues in the CDR3. CDR1 SNHLY and CDR2 FYNNEI come from the germline V gene. V lost 6 bases, J lost 7 bases, and 5 bases stayed unmatched. CDR3 sequence: CASRTGGLGGELFF. DNA for the CDR3: TGTGCCAGCAGGACAGGGGGCTTGGGCGGGGAGCTGTTTTTT.